The 4 T cell receptor beta chains reported below all come from one sample, sequenced in a study of blood T cell repertoires in COVID-19. Method: immunoSEQ multiplex PCR; TCRdb's copy keeps in-frame clones and lacks some. Of under 350,000 clones listed, 75% to 90% were seen once; the top ten hold more than 9.5%. Sequenced sample: peripheral blood. These receptors came from a woman between 70 and 85 years old with acute or convalescent COVID-19.

This chain uses TRBV5-1 with TRBJ2-3, with 10 positions matching TRBD2. The trim removed 0 bases at V and 3 bases at J, leaving 4 bases unmatched. CDR3 size: 16 residues. CDR1 and CDR2 from the germline V gene are SGHRS and YFSETQ. The CDR3 DNA reads as TGCGCCAGCAGCTTGGAAATAGCGGGGGGTACAGATACGCAGTATTTT. This encodes CASSLEIAGGTDTQYF.

V usage is TRBV3-1 (or the pseudogene TRBV3-2) and J usage is TRBJ1-2; a possible D gene is TRBD1 (5 bases). Germline V gene sequence: CDR1 LGHDT, CDR2 YNNKEL (reference sequence). Trimming removed 0 bases from V and 3 bases from J, with 20 bases in between. The CDR3 covers 18 residues. The DNA for the CDR3 is TGTGCCAGCAGCCAAGACCTACGGTCCCCGGGGGGGGACTATGGCTACACCTTC. Residues: CASSQDLRSPGGDYGYTF.

This chain connects TRBV5-6 to TRBJ1-2, with 8 bases identical to TRBD1. The V gene's germline CDR1 is SGHDT and CDR2 YYEEEE. This CDR3 is 16 amino acids long. V gave up 5 bases and J gave up 7 bases; unmatched junction bases: 16. The CDR3 reads CASSLRGQGRVVGYTF. In DNA form, the CDR3 reads TGTGCCAGCAGTCTTCGAGGACAGGGTCGGGTTGTTGGCTACACCTTC.

This chain joins TRBV11-1 and TRBJ2-7; D possibly corresponds to TRBD2 (5 bases). The CDR3 consists of 11 residues. The V gene's germline CDR1 is SGHAT and CDR2 FQDESV (reference sequence). The ends were cut back, 8 bases at V and 3 bases at J, with 8 bases in the middle. CDR3 nucleotide sequence: TGTGCCAGCGGGAGCGTCTACGAGCAGTACTTC. This gives the protein CASGSVYEQYF.